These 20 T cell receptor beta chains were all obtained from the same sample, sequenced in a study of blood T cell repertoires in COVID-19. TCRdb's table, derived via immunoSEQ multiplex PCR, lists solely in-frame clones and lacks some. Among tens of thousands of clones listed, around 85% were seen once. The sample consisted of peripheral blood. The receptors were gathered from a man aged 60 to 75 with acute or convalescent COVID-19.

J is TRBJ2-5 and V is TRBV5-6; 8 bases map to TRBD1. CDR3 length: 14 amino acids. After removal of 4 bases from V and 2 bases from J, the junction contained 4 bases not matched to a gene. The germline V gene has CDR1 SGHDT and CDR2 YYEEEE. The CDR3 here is CASSNRGKQETQYF. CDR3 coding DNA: TGTGCCAGCAGCAACAGGGGGAAACAAGAGACCCAGTACTTC. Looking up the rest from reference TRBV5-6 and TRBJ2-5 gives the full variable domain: DAGVTQSPTHLIKTRGQQVTLRCSPKSGHDTVSWYQQALGQGPQFIFQYYEEEERQRGNFPDRFSGHQFPNYSSELNVNALLLGDSALYLCASSNRGKQETQYFGPGTRLLVL.

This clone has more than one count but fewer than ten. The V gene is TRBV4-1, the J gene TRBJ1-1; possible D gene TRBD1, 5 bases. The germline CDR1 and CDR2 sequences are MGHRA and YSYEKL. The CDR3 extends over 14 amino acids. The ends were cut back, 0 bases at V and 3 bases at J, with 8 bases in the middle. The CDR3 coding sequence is TGCGCCAGCAGCCAAGATTGGGGGGACACTGAAGCTTTCTTT. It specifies CASSQDWGDTEAFF.

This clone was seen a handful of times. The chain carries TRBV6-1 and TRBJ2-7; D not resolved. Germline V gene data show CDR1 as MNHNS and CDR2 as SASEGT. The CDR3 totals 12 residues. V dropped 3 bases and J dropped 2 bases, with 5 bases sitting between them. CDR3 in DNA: TGTGCCAGCAGTGACAGGACCTACGAGCAGTACTTC. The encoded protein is CASSDRTYEQYF.

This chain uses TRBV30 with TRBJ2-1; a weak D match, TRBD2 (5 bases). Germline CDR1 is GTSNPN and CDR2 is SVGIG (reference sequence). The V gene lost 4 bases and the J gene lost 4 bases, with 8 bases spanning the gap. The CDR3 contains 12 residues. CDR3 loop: CAWKSGYNEQFF. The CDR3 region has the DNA TGTGCCTGGAAATCGGGGTACAATGAGCAGTTCTTC.

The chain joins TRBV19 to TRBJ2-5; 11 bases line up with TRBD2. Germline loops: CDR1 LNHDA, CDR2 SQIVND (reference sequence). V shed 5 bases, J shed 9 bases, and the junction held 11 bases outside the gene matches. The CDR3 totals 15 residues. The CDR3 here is CASSWTSGPLGAQYF. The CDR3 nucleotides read TGTGCCAGTAGTTGGACTAGCGGGCCGCTGGGAGCCCAGTACTTC.

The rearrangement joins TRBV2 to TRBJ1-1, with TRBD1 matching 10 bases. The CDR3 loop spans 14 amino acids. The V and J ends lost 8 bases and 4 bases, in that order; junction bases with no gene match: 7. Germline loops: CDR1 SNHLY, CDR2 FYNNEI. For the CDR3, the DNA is TGTGCCAGCGGCACCGGGACAGGGGCCACTGAAGCTTTCTTT. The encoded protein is CASGTGTGATEAFF. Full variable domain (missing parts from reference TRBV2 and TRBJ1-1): EPEVTQTPSHQVTQMGQEVILRCVPISNHLYFYWYRQILGQKVEFLVSFYNNEISEKSEIFDDQFSVERPDGSNFTLKIRSTKLEDSAMYFCASGTGTGATEAFFGQGTRLTVV.

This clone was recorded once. The CDR3 DNA reads TGTGCCATCAGTACCGCCCGGGACAGGCAATACAATGAGCAGTTCTTC. Protein product: CAISTARDRQYNEQFF. The V and J genes are TRBV10-3 and TRBJ2-1, with 8 bases identical to TRBD1. Trimming took 5 bases from V and 4 from J; bases not matched to a gene: 10. Per germline, CDR1 ENHRY and CDR2 SYGVKD. The CDR3 length is 16 residues.

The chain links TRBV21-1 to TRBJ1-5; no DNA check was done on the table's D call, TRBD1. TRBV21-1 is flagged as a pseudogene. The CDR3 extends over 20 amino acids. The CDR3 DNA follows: TGTGCCAGCAGCAAAGTGATCGTCCGTAGGGGGCGAAGTCCCCATCAGCCCCAGCATTTT. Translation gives CASSKVIVRRGRSPHQPQHF.

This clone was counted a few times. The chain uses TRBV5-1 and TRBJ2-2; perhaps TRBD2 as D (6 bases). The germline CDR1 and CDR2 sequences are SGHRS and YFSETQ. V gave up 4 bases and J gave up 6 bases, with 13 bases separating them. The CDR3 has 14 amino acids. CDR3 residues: CASSLTGTSGELFF. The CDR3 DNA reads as TGCGCCAGCAGCCTAACGGGGACTTCCGGGGAGCTGTTTTTT.

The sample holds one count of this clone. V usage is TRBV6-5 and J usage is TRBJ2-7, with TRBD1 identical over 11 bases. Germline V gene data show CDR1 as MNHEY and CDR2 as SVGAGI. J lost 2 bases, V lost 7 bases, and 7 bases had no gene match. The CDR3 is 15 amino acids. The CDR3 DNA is TGTGCCAGCATTTTTGGGACAGGGGGGGCCTACGAGCAGTACTTC. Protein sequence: CASIFGTGGAYEQYF.

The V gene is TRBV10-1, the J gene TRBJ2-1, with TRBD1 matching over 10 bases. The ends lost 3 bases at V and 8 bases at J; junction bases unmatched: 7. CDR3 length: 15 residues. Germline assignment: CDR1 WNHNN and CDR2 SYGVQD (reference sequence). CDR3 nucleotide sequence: TGCGCCAGCAGTGACCCGGGACAGGGGTTAGATGAGCAGTTCTTC. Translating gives CASSDPGQGLDEQFF.

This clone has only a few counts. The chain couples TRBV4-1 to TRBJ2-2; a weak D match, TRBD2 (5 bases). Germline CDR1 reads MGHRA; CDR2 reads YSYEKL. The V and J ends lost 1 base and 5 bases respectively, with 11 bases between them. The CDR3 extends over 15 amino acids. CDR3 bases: TGCGCCAGCAGCCAAGCAGAGGGTATGACCGGGGAGCTGTTTTTT. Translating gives CASSQAEGMTGELFF.

CDR3: CASSEADDQDLAGGPTDTQYF. As DNA, the CDR3 is TGTGCCAGCAGTGAAGCGGACGACCAAGACCTAGCGGGAGGGCCCACAGATACGCAGTATTTT. The chain has TRBV2 and TRBJ2-3; 12 nucleotides line up with TRBD2. This CDR3 is built from 21 residues. Per the germline V gene, CDR1 is SNHLY and CDR2 is FYNNEI. The trim removed 0 bases at V and 2 bases at J, leaving 15 bases unmatched.

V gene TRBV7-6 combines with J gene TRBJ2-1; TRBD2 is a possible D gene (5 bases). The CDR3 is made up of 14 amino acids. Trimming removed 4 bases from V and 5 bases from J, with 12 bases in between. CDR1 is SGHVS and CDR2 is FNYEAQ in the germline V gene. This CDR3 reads CASSSRTRDNEQFF. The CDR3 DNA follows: TGTGCCAGCAGCTCGCGTACTAGAGACAATGAGCAGTTCTTC.

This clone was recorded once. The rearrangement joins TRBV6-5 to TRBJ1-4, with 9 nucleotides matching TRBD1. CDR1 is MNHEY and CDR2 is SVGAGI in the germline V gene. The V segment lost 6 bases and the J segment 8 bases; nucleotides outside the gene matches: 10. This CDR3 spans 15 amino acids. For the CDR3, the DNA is TGTGCCAGCAGAGCTAGAACAGGGGGCGGAGAAAAACTGTTTTTT. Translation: CASRARTGGGEKLFF.

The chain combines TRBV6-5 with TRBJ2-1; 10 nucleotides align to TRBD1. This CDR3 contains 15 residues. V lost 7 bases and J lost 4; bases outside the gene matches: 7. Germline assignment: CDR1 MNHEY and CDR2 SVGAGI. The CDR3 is CASNTGQGVYNEQFF. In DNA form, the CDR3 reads TGTGCCAGCAACACAGGACAGGGGGTGTACAATGAGCAGTTCTTC.

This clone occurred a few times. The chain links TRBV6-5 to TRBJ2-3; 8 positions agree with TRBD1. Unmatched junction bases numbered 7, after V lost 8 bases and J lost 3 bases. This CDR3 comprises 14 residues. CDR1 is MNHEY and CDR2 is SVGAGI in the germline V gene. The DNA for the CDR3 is TGTGCCAGCGGAAGGACAGGGATGACAGATACGCAGTATTTT. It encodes CASGRTGMTDTQYF.

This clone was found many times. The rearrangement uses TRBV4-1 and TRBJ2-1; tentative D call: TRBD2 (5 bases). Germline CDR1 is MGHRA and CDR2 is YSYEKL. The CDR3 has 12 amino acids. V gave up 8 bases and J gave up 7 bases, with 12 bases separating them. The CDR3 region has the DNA TGCGCCAGCTCCAGGTCGGGGAATGAGCAGTTCTTC. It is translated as CASSRSGNEQFF.

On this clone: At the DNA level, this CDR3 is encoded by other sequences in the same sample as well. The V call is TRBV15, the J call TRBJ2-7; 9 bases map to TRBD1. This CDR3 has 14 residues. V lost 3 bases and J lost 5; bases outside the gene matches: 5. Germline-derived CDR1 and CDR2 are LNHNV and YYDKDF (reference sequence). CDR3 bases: TGTGCCACCAGCAGGGGACAGGGCTTCGACGAGCAGTACTTC. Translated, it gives CATSRGQGFDEQYF. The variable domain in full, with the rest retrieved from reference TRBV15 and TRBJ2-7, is DAMVIQNPRYQVTQFGKPVTLSCSQTLNHNVMYWYQQKSSQAPKLLFHYYDKDFNNEADTPDNFQSRRPNTSFCFLDIRSPGLGDTAMYLCATSRGQGFDEQYFGPGTRLTVT.

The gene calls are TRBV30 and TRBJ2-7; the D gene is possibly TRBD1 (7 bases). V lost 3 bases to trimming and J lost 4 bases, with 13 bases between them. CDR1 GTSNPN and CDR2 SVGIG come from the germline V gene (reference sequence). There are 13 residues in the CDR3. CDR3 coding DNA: TGTGCCTGGAGACGGCAGGGGGGATACGAGCAGTACTTC. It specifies CAWRRQGGYEQYF.